This T cell receptor beta chain was observed in a study of blood T cells in healthy people across ages. It was with a sample-barcoded 5' primer and a J-beta primer mix that a second PCR of roughly 7 to 12 cycles was run. TCRdb processed the 5' RACE reads anew with MiXCR; each CDR3 protein has one entry. There are 800,000 or so distinct CDR3 sequences in the sample; about 59% occur only once, and about 30% lies in the top ten. The table lists this clonotype with a few counts. Germline CDR1 and CDR2: DFQATT and SNEGSKA (reference sequence). CDR3 size: 15 residues. The V segment lost 1 base and the J segment 2 bases; nucleotides outside the gene matches: 3.

The clonotype originates from a man between 25 and 39 years old in good health. Sequences were obtained from blood. This chain connects TRBV20-1 to TRBJ2-5; 11 nucleotides match TRBD2. CDR3 bases: TGCAGTGCTAGAGTGTCTAGCGGGGGGCAAGAGACCCAGTACTTC. It yields the protein CSARVSSGGQETQYF.